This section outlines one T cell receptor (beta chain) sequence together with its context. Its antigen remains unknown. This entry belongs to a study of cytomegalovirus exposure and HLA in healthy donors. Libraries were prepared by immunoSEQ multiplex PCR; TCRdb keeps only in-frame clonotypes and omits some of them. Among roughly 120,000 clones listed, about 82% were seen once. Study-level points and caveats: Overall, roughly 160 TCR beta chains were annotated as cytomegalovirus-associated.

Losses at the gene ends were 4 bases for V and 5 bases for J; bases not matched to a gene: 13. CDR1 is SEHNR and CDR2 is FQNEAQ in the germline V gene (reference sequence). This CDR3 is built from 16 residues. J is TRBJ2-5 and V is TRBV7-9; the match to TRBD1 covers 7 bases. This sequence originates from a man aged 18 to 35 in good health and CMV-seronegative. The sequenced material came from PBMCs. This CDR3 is CASSSPTGMGSETQYF. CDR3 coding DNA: TGTGCCAGCAGCTCTCCGACAGGGATGGGTTCGGAGACCCAGTACTTC.